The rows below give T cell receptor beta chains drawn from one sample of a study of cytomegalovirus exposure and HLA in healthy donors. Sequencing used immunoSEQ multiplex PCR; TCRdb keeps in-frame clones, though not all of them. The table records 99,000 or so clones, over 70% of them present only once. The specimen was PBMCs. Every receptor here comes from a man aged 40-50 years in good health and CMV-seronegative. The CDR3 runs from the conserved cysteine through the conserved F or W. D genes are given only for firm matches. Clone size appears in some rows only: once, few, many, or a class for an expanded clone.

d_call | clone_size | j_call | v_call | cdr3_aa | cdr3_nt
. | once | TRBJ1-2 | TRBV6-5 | CASSPSENYGYTF | TGTGCCAGCTCCCCCTCGGAGAACTATGGCTACACCTTC
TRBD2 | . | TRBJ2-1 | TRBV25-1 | CASSDFLAGVLDEQFF | TGTGCCAGCAGTGATTTCCTAGCGGGAGTTTTGGATGAGCAGTTCTTC
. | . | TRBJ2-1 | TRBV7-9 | CASSSNEGGATNEQFF | TGTGCCAGCAGCTCCAACGAGGGCGGAGCGACTAATGAGCAGTTCTTC
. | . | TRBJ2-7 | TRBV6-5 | CASSYDSNSYEQYF | TGTGCCAGCAGTTACGACAGCAACTCTTACGAGCAGTACTTC
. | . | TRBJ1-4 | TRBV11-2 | CASSLVSREKLFF | TGTGCCAGCAGCTTAGTTAGTCGTGAAAAACTGTTTTTT
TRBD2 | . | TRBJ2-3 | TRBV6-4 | CASSVASGSTDTQYF | TGTGCCAGCAGTGTGGCTAGCGGGAGCACAGATACGCAGTATTTT
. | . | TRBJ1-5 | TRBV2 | CASSVSSYNQPQHF | TGTGCCAGCAGTGTTTCCTCCTACAATCAGCCCCAGCATTTT
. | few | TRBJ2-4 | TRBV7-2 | CASSADSFLNIQYF | TGTGCCAGCAGCGCTGACAGCTTTCTAAACATTCAGTACTTC
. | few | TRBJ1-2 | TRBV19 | CARASPGLNYGYTF | TGTGCCAGGGCGTCCCCAGGGTTGAACTATGGCTACACCTTC
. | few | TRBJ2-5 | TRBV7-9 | CASSLGPSQETQYF | TGTGCCAGCAGCTTAGGGCCAAGCCAAGAGACCCAGTACTTC